This paragraph reports one T cell receptor (beta chain). The antigen is not known. The run of the v3.0 immunoSEQ assay was at survey level. Profiled with immunoSEQ multiplex PCR; TCRdb holds only in-frame clones, not every one. The repertoire holds under 20,000 clones, with over 65% as singletons. The CDR3 has 16 residues. Germline assignment: CDR1 MNHEY and CDR2 SVGAGI. Deletions cut 3 bases from V and 0 bases from J, with 11 bases between. Every HIV-positive participant received treatment in the United States. Going into DNA extraction, samples held 1-10 million cryopreserved PBMC. The data were taken from a study of long-term antiretroviral therapy in people with HIV. Findings and limits, study-wide: Repertoire composition at all time points was dominated by clones that had expanded before ART. HIV repertoire CDR3 lengths ranged less widely than those of controls.

The receptor was isolated from a woman in her forties or fifties with HIV. Specimen: unsorted PBMCs, collected 0.5 years before starting antiretroviral therapy. The rearrangement links TRBV6-5 to TRBJ1-4, with D possibly matching TRBD1 (5 bases). The CDR3 nucleotides read TGTGCCAGCAGTTATCGGGGGACTGCAACTAATGAAAAACTGTTTTTT. Translation: CASSYRGTATNEKLFF.